The rows below give T cell receptor beta chains drawn from one sample of a study of Ad26.COV2.S vaccination and SARS-CoV-2 variants. Measured with immunoSEQ multiplex PCR; TCRdb has only the in-frame clones, and not every one. In the table there are around 350,000 clones, more than 75% of which are singletons. The specimen was peripheral blood, collected in a trial of Ad26.COV2.S vaccine versus placebo. The receptors were sampled from a person between 18 and 65 years old who received the Ad26.COV2.S COVID-19 vaccine or a placebo. CDR3s include the opening cysteine and the closing phenylalanine or tryptophan.

CATSKQGGNQPQHF	TRBV15	TRBJ1-5
CASSLAGPPYEQYF	TRBV7-2	TRBJ2-7
CASSLDRTSGGYRYEQYF	TRBV5-6	TRBJ2-7
CASMGHGGRTYEQYF	TRBV2	TRBJ2-7
CAWSVRGGRYNEQFF	TRBV30	TRBJ2-1
CASSLTRETQYF	TRBV28	TRBJ2-5
CASSLYRGETQYF	TRBV27	TRBJ2-5
CASSSRDRGDQPQHF	TRBV19	TRBJ1-5
CTSSYLVGSGAGATQYF	TRBV11-3	TRBJ2-3
CASNLGGGATDTQYF	TRBV9	TRBJ2-3
CASSRQGAREQYF	TRBV7-2	TRBJ2-7
CASSLRREPYNEQFF	TRBV5-4	TRBJ2-1
CAWSEAGATGELFF	TRBV30	TRBJ2-2
CAWSRGASYNEQFF	TRBV30	TRBJ2-1
CASSLEAFTGTEAFF	TRBV7-2	TRBJ1-1
CASSPEAYEQYF	TRBV2	TRBJ2-7
CASSWTSGKPVDEQFF	TRBV6-2/TRBV6-3	TRBJ2-1
CASSAHNEQFF	TRBV9	TRBJ2-1
CASSAGFATNEKLFF	TRBV2	TRBJ1-4
CASSLFRTSGGRRNEQFF	TRBV7-9	TRBJ2-1
CASSTTGEPGEQYF	TRBV19	TRBJ2-7
CASSQGSGRAGDTQYF	TRBV4-3	TRBJ2-3
CASSSGQILADTQYF	TRBV7-9	TRBJ2-3
CAISVGLAGEGTYEQYF	TRBV10-3	TRBJ2-7
CASSFGPGGQIHEQFF	TRBV7-9	TRBJ2-1
CASSNHAGDQETQYF	TRBV19	TRBJ2-5
CASSSQGNTEAFF	TRBV28	TRBJ1-1
CASSQGTSGGTDTQYF	TRBV9	TRBJ2-3
CASSPELGTDTQYF	TRBV5-1	TRBJ2-3
CASSPRRDGNTIYF	TRBV4-1	TRBJ1-3
CASSQGSTGGAQYF	TRBV3-1/TRBV3-2	TRBJ2-5
CASSLPFGGGSGANVLTF	TRBV7-2	TRBJ2-6
CASSEAAGRVTDTQYF	TRBV2	TRBJ2-3
CASSGGTTDTQYF	TRBV25-1	TRBJ2-3
CASSGAGSNQPQHF	TRBV10-2	TRBJ1-5
CASSLTADLISYNEQFF	TRBV13	TRBJ2-1
CASSLGLNTGELFF	TRBV5-1	TRBJ2-2
CATSPSRDTQYF	TRBV15	TRBJ2-3
CASSYSGRETQYF	TRBV11-2	TRBJ2-5
CASSFRQTQETQYF	TRBV27	TRBJ2-5
CASSSNQGGGTQYF	TRBV7-2	TRBJ2-3
CASSRERGGYEQYF	TRBV27	TRBJ2-7
CASSPPGPKQFF	TRBV27	TRBJ2-1
CASSQGRGEKLFF	TRBV7-6	TRBJ1-4
CAISPAEGGTDTQYF	TRBV10-3	TRBJ2-3
CASSLGHGAGHEQFF	TRBV7-2	TRBJ2-1
CASRAGTGEGRIQETQYF	TRBV5-4	TRBJ2-5
CASSQDMWTGGGNEQFF	TRBV4-1	TRBJ2-1
CASSELQLNFSYNEQFF	TRBV10-1	TRBJ2-1
CASSQGLRGYEQYF	TRBV4-1	TRBJ2-7
CASSRGGLTDTQYF	TRBV6-5	TRBJ2-3
CASSPTSGSYEQYF	TRBV18	TRBJ2-7
CASSTRGGGSYNSPLHF	TRBV2	TRBJ1-6